Presented here are 10 T cell receptor beta chains from one specimen sequenced in a study of T cell responses to AZD1222 COVID-19 vaccine. TCRdb's table, derived via immunoSEQ multiplex PCR, lists solely in-frame clones and lacks some. The data show some 150,000 clones, with 65% to 90% seen just once and 7.9% held by the top ten. This material consisted of peripheral blood, taken 28 days after the second dose of the MenACWY control vaccine. These receptors all come from an adult who received the MenACWY meningococcal vaccine as a control.

The rearrangement uses TRBV4-2 and TRBJ1-4; D might be TRBD1 (6 bases). The CDR3 sequence is 18 residues long. The V end lost 5 bases, the J end lost 4 bases, and 23 bases lay between the germline ends. The germline V gene has CDR1 LGHNA and CDR2 YNFKEQ. The chain's CDR3 is CASSKSPVGQRGNEKLFF. For the CDR3, the DNA is TGTGCCAGCAGCAAATCCCCAGTAGGACAGCGAGGTAATGAAAAACTGTTTTTT.

The chain combines TRBV6-1 with TRBJ1-5, with D possibly matching TRBD1 (5 bases). CDR1 and CDR2 (germline): MNHNS, SASEGT. V was trimmed by 4 bases and J by 1 base, leaving 8 bases between them. CDR3 length: 14 residues. The CDR3 protein is CASSAEGSNQPQHF. The CDR3 nucleotides read TGTGCCAGCAGTGCTGAGGGGAGCAATCAGCCCCAGCATTTT.

The rearrangement joins TRBV28 to TRBJ1-2; D unresolved. Germline V gives CDR1 MDHEN, CDR2 SYDVKM. This CDR3 spans 12 amino acids. Trimming removed 2 bases at V and 8 bases at J, with 9 bases between. The CDR3 nucleotides read TGTGCCAGCAGTTTAATCTGGCAGGGCTACACCTTC. Translation gives CASSLIWQGYTF.

V gene TRBV4-2 combines with J gene TRBJ1-4; 7 positions agree with TRBD1. The CDR3 is 15 amino acids. V shed 0 bases, J shed 5 bases, and the junction held 3 bases outside the gene matches. Germline V lookup: CDR1 LGHNA, CDR2 YNFKEQ. The CDR3 sequence: CASSQERGRNEKLFF. The DNA for the CDR3 is TGTGCCAGCAGCCAAGAAAGGGGGCGGAATGAAAAACTGTTTTTT.

The chain carries TRBV9 and TRBJ2-3; 9 bases are a match to TRBD1. The CDR3 extends over 15 amino acids. The germline V gene encodes CDR1 SGDLS and CDR2 YYNGEE. V lost 6 bases to trimming and J lost 0 bases; unmatched junction nucleotides: 5. CDR3 coding DNA: TGTGCCAGCACGATGGGACAGGGTAGCACAGATACGCAGTATTTT. Its translation is CASTMGQGSTDTQYF.

The J gene is TRBJ2-7, the V gene TRBV5-5; maybe TRBD1 (5 bases). This CDR3 region has 15 residues. Looked up from germline, CDR1 is SGHKS and CDR2 is YYEKEE (reference sequence). Trimming pared 3 bases from V and 6 bases from J, leaving 19 bases between. CDR3 nucleotide sequence: TGTGCCAGCAGCTCCCCGGCAGGGAAAATAAGCGAGCAGTACGTC. Translated: CASSSPAGKISEQYV.

This chain connects TRBV28 to TRBJ1-5; 8 nucleotides line up with TRBD1. This CDR3 has 13 amino acids. After removal of 6 bases from V and 6 bases from J, the junction contained 4 bases not matched to a gene. CDR1 and CDR2 from the germline V gene are MDHEN and SYDVKM. CDR3 coding DNA: TGTGCCAGCAGCCAGGGGGCGGTTCAGCCCCAGCATTTT. Protein sequence: CASSQGAVQPQHF.

V and J are TRBV7-2 and TRBJ1-2; D call uncertain. Trimming stripped 1 base from V and 1 base from J, with 7 bases between. The CDR3 is made up of 14 amino acids. Germline assignment: CDR1 SGHTA and CDR2 FQGNSA. CDR3 residues: CASSLVRGNYGYTF. CDR3 nucleotides: TGTGCCAGCAGCTTAGTCCGGGGTAACTATGGCTACACCTTC.

J is TRBJ1-2 and V is TRBV7-2; D not resolved. V was pared by 1 base and J by 4 bases, with 19 bases between. Per germline, CDR1 SGHTA and CDR2 FQGNSA. The CDR3 totals 17 residues. The CDR3 loop is CASSLDPVTRSSYGYTF. In DNA, the CDR3 is TGTGCCAGCAGCTTAGATCCAGTTACTCGATCCTCCTATGGCTACACCTTC.

This clone showed up just once. This chain uses TRBV6-2 or TRBV6-3 with TRBJ1-1; D not resolved. The CDR3 consists of 13 residues. V was shortened by 0 bases and J by 12 bases, with 14 bases between the two germline ends. Germline CDR1 MNHEY, CDR2 SVGEGT. The chain's CDR3 is CASSYSPDLGTFF. CDR3 bases: TGTGCCAGCAGTTACTCTCCGGACTTGGGGACTTTCTTT.